This T cell receptor beta chain is drawn from a study of OX40 agonist ivuxolimab in advanced cancers. Study in general: A diagnosis of hepatocellular carcinoma, melanoma, renal cell or head and neck cancer was present in dose-escalation patients. Allowance was made for prior anti-PD-1, anti-PD-L1 or anti-CTLA-4 therapy, and approximately 41% had some.

Clones were read by immunoSEQ multiplex PCR, and TCRdb kept only the in-frame ones, dropping some. Of 20,000 to 25,000 clones listed, around 90% are singletons. Samples were taken at baseline and on day 1 of cycles 4 and 7. The V gene's germline CDR1 is SGHDN and CDR2 FVKESK. The CDR3 loop spans 12 amino acids. The ends were cut back, 1 base at V and 3 bases at J, with 1 base in the middle. The sample consisted of CD4+ or CD8+ T cells sorted from blood, taken in a trial of the OX40 agonist ivuxolimab. V gene TRBV14 combines with J gene TRBJ1-5; D is unclear. The TCR comes from an adult with an advanced solid tumor such as melanoma, head and neck, liver or kidney cancer. The CDR3 nucleotides are TGTGCCAGCAGCCAAGCCAATCAGCCCCAGCATTTT. It is translated as CASSQANQPQHF.